Shown below are 20 T cell receptor beta chains from a single sample sequenced in a study of blood T cell repertoires in COVID-19. Libraries were prepared by immunoSEQ multiplex PCR; TCRdb keeps only in-frame clonotypes and omits some of them. The data contain about 300,000 clones, more than 70% of them seen just once; the ten biggest clones take up 5% to 7%. The sequenced sample was peripheral blood. The receptors originated from a man between 18 and 35 years old who had recovered from COVID-19.

This sequence joins TRBV18 and TRBJ2-3; D is uncertain. The CDR3 is made up of 14 amino acids. Germline V gene sequence: CDR1 KGHSH, CDR2 LQKENI. Between the trimmed V and J ends, which lost 2 bases and 0 bases, there was a span of 6 bases. The CDR3 sequence is CASSPAASTDTQYF. The CDR3 region has the DNA TGTGCCAGCTCACCAGCGGCTAGCACAGATACGCAGTATTTT.

This sequence joins TRBV7-2 and TRBJ2-5; 11 bases match TRBD2. V gave up 3 bases and J gave up 3 bases; unmatched junction bases: 0. Germline CDR1 is SGHTA and CDR2 is FQGNSA. This CDR3 contains 14 residues. The DNA of the CDR3 is TGTGCCAGCAGCTTGACTAGCGGGGAAGAGACCCAGTACTTC. Translated, it gives CASSLTSGEETQYF. Drawing the rest from reference TRBV7-2 and TRBJ2-5, the complete variable domain is GAGVSQSPSNKVTEKGKDVELRCDPISGHTALYWYRQSLGQGLEFLIYFQGNSAPDKSGLPSDRFSAERTGGSVSTLTIQRTQQEDSAVYLCASSLTSGEETQYFGPGTRLLVL.

The rearrangement joins TRBV7-2 to TRBJ2-7; TRBD2 matches 9 bases. The CDR3 sequence is 15 residues long. Germline trimming cut 3 bases from V and 4 bases from J; bases unmatched to any gene: 7. Germline V gene sequence: CDR1 SGHTA, CDR2 FQGNSA. As DNA, the CDR3 is TGTGCCAGCAGCTTCTTAGCGGGAGAGGGGTACGAGCAGTACTTC. It yields the protein CASSFLAGEGYEQYF.

The chain recombines TRBV10-1 with TRBJ1-1; 7 bases match TRBD1. The CDR3 is 14 residues long. V gave up 5 bases and J gave up 5 bases; unmatched junction bases: 8. Germline V gene sequence: CDR1 WNHNN, CDR2 SYGVQD (reference sequence). The CDR3 reads CASSKGGARTEAFF. CDR3 nucleotides: TGCGCCAGCAGTAAAGGGGGCGCAAGGACTGAAGCTTTCTTT.

V gene TRBV9 combines with J gene TRBJ2-3, with D perhaps TRBD1 (6 bases). V was clipped by 4 bases and J by 0 bases, with 18 bases between them. The CDR3 runs 17 residues. CDR1 and CDR2 from the germline V gene are SGDLS and YYNGEE. The CDR3, as DNA: TGTGCCAGCAGCTACGCGGACAGTACCTTTAGCACAGATACGCAGTATTTT. Translating it yields CASSYADSTFSTDTQYF.

This chain connects TRBV5-5 to TRBJ2-7, with a weak D call TRBD1 (5 bases). Germline V gene lookup returns CDR1 SGHKS and CDR2 YYEKEE (reference sequence). Between the trimmed V and J ends, which lost 0 bases and 2 bases, there was a span of 9 bases. The CDR3 is 14 amino acids. DNA for the CDR3: TGTGCCAGCAGCTTGGAGACAGCCGCCTACGAGCAGTACTTC. This codes for CASSLETAAYEQYF.

CDR3 loop: CASSPGTISTDTQYF. For the CDR3, the DNA is TGTGCCAGCAGCCCCGGGACAATTAGCACAGATACGCAGTATTTT. The chain has TRBV9 and TRBJ2-3; possibly TRBD1 for D (6 bases). V dropped 4 bases and J dropped 0 bases, with 12 bases sitting between them. CDR3 size: 15 residues. Germline CDR1 is SGDLS and CDR2 is YYNGEE.

The chain recombines TRBV10-3 with TRBJ2-2; possibly TRBD2 for D (5 bases). The germline V and J ends were trimmed by 7 bases and 6 bases, with 12 bases remaining between them. Germline CDR1 reads ENHRY; CDR2 reads SYGVKD. This CDR3 region has 13 residues. The CDR3 DNA is TGTGCCATCACCCGAGTGAGGGCCGGGGAGCTGTTTTTT. Translated: CAITRVRAGELFF.

This clone has just one count. This chain connects TRBV27 to TRBJ2-1, with D perhaps matching TRBD2 (6 bases). The CDR3 runs 14 residues. Germline values: CDR1 MNHEY, CDR2 SMNVEV (reference sequence). Trimming removed 0 bases from V and 8 bases from J, with 11 bases in between. The CDR3 spells CASSLSEGYDEQFF. The CDR3 DNA reads as TGTGCCAGCAGTTTATCGGAGGGGTACGATGAGCAGTTCTTC.

V and J are TRBV15 and TRBJ1-2; D remains unclear. The CDR3 consists of 13 residues. Germline CDR1 reads LNHNV; CDR2 reads YYDKDF (reference sequence). V gave up 0 bases and J gave up 3 bases, with 5 bases separating them. CDR3 loop: CATSRDRDYGYTF. The CDR3 DNA follows: TGTGCCACCAGCAGAGACCGGGACTATGGCTACACCTTC.

This rearrangement joins TRBV2 to TRBJ1-6; 7 bases map to TRBD1. V lost 10 bases to trimming and J lost 5 bases; unmatched junction nucleotides: 14. Looked up from germline, CDR1 is SNHLY and CDR2 is FYNNEI. CDR3 length equals 16 residues. The CDR3 DNA is TGTGCCACATCTCCTGAGGGGGCGAAAAATAATTCACCCCTCCACTTT. Translated: CATSPEGAKNNSPLHF.

V gene TRBV5-1 combines with J gene TRBJ2-3; D may be TRBD2 (6 bases). The CDR3 consists of 15 residues. With 0 bases removed from V and 0 bases from J, the gap between germline ends came to 8 bases. Germline V gene data show CDR1 as SGHRS and CDR2 as YFSETQ. CDR3 in DNA: TGCGCCAGCAGCTTGGTTGGGACTAGCACAGATACGCAGTATTTT. Translated, it gives CASSLVGTSTDTQYF.

The chain employs TRBV7-2 and TRBJ1-1; D perhaps matches TRBD1 (5 bases). The CDR3 is 15 residues long. CDR1 and CDR2 (germline): SGHTA, FQGNSA. The ends were cut back, 1 base at V and 4 bases at J, with 13 bases in the middle. The CDR3: CASSLVAGGATEAFF. CDR3 coding DNA: TGTGCCAGCAGCTTAGTGGCCGGAGGGGCCACTGAAGCTTTCTTT.

V usage is TRBV5-4 and J usage is TRBJ2-6; TRBD2 is a possible D gene (5 bases). This CDR3 is built from 17 residues. The germline V and J ends were trimmed by 1 base and 0 bases, with 11 bases remaining between them. From germline, CDR1 is SGHNT and CDR2 YYREEE (reference sequence). CDR3 nucleotides: TGTGCCAGCAGCTTGCGGGATTCTTTCTCTGGGGCCAACGTCCTGACTTTC. Encoded protein: CASSLRDSFSGANVLTF.

V gene TRBV3-1 (or the pseudogene TRBV3-2) combines with J gene TRBJ2-7, with no clear D. V lost 4 bases and J lost 4, with 17 bases in between. This CDR3 region has 15 residues. In germline, CDR1 is LGHDT, CDR2 YNNKEL (reference sequence). CDR3 in DNA: TGTGCCAGCAGCCCATTCTCAGGTCCCGGTTACGAGCAGTACTTC. It encodes CASSPFSGPGYEQYF.

V is TRBV7-9 and J is TRBJ1-5; 10 bases agree with TRBD1. CDR3 length equals 17 residues. Germline V gene lookup returns CDR1 SEHNR and CDR2 FQNEAQ (reference sequence). V gave up 1 base and J gave up 5 bases; unmatched junction bases: 8. The DNA for the CDR3 is TGTGCCAGCAGCTTAGACGGACAGGGGGTTAGGTATCAGCCCCAGCATTTT. Protein: CASSLDGQGVRYQPQHF.

The genes are TRBV3-1 (or the pseudogene TRBV3-2) and TRBJ1-1; 8 bases match TRBD1. This CDR3 has 12 amino acids. Germline CDR1 is LGHDT and CDR2 is YNNKEL (reference sequence). V was pared by 4 bases and J by 11 bases, with 6 bases of the junction left unmatched. The CDR3 loop reads CASSPGQGWAFF. For the CDR3, the DNA is TGTGCCAGCAGCCCCGGACAGGGTTGGGCTTTCTTT.

This rearrangement joins TRBV4-2 to TRBJ2-1; 9 nucleotides align to TRBD2. This CDR3 is built from 17 residues. With 0 bases clipped from V and 7 bases from J, the junction kept 10 bases outside the gene matches. In germline, CDR1 is LGHNA, CDR2 YNFKEQ. The CDR3 loop reads CASSQELTGLADNEQFF. The CDR3 region has the DNA TGTGCCAGCAGCCAAGAGCTGACGGGACTAGCTGATAATGAGCAGTTCTTC.

This clone has only one observation. The V gene is TRBV19, the J gene TRBJ2-7, with a possible D match to TRBD1 (6 bases). The CDR3 extends over 15 amino acids. Germline loops: CDR1 LNHDA, CDR2 SQIVND (reference sequence). With 6 bases removed from V and 3 bases from J, the gap between germline ends came to 18 bases. The CDR3 sequence is CASSQNREINYEQYF. The DNA for the CDR3 is TGTGCCAGTAGCCAGAACAGGGAGATTAACTACGAGCAGTACTTC.

This CDR3 reads CASSYSIETQYF. The CDR3 bases are TGTGCCAGCAGTTACTCTATTGAGACCCAGTACTTC. The J gene is TRBJ2-5, the V gene TRBV6-2 or TRBV6-3; D not certain. V lost 0 bases to trimming and J lost 5 bases, with 4 bases between them. Per the germline V gene, CDR1 is MNHEY and CDR2 is SVGEGT. This CDR3 contains 12 residues.